One and the same sample provided the 8 T cell receptor beta chains below, sequenced in a study of technical replicates of blood from several donors. Using immunoSEQ multiplex PCR, the repertoire was profiled, and TCRdb retains in-frame clones only, with some absent. The sample yields approximately 81,000 clones, roughly four fifths seen once. Sequenced input: PBMCs. These TCRs come from a human donor in good health. Some clones in this sample may be carry-over from other donors' samples.

The V gene is TRBV5-1, the J gene TRBJ1-1; 9 positions agree with TRBD1. J lost 5 bases, V lost 3 bases, and 5 bases had no gene match. The CDR3 extends over 14 amino acids. The germline V gene has CDR1 SGHRS and CDR2 YFSETQ. The CDR3 region is CASSWGQGKTEAFF. CDR3 coding DNA: TGCGCCAGCAGCTGGGGACAGGGAAAGACTGAAGCTTTCTTT.

The chain joins TRBV18 to TRBJ1-3, with 7 bases aligning to TRBD1. Per the germline V gene, CDR1 is KGHSH and CDR2 is LQKENI. The CDR3 extends over 19 amino acids. J was trimmed by 0 bases and V by 2 bases; bases with no gene match: 13. In DNA, the CDR3 is TGTGCCAGCTCACCAGACGGGACAGTCCGAGTTCACTCTGGAAACACCATATATTTT. It translates to CASSPDGTVRVHSGNTIYF.

The chain combines TRBV4-1 with TRBJ1-3; D not certain. CDR3 size: 14 residues. Trimming took 1 base from V and 4 from J, leaving 8 bases between them. Germline values: CDR1 MGHRA, CDR2 YSYEKL. CDR3: CASSQGSRGNTIYF. The CDR3 DNA is TGCGCCAGCAGCCAAGGGTCCAGGGGAAACACCATATATTTT.

The chain recombines TRBV2 with TRBJ1-3, with a tentative D call TRBD1 (5 bases). The V end lost 7 bases, the J end lost 0 bases, and 16 bases lay between the germline ends. The V gene's germline CDR1 is SNHLY and CDR2 FYNNEI. The CDR3 totals 16 residues. CDR3 bases: TGTGCCAGCACACAGGAAATTAAGAGCTCTGGAAACACCATATATTTT. This gives the protein CASTQEIKSSGNTIYF.

The genes are TRBV4-2 and TRBJ2-3, with a tentative D call TRBD2 (5 bases). The CDR3 consists of 15 residues. Germline CDR1 reads LGHNA; CDR2 reads YNFKEQ. Trimming left V 6 bases short and J 6 bases short, with 19 bases between. CDR3 loop: CASSELDPRSDTQYF. CDR3 in DNA: TGTGCCAGCAGTGAACTAGATCCCCGGTCGGATACGCAGTATTTT.

The rearrangement uses TRBV9 and TRBJ1-4; D call uncertain. This CDR3 region has 15 residues. V dropped 0 bases and J dropped 3 bases, with 9 bases sitting between them. Per the germline V gene, CDR1 is SGDLS and CDR2 is YYNGEE. The CDR3 nucleotides are TGTGCCAGCAGCGTAGACGGGCGGGCTAATGAAAAACTGTTTTTT. This translates into CASSVDGRANEKLFF.

This rearrangement joins TRBV6-5 to TRBJ2-4, with a weak D call TRBD1 (6 bases). The CDR3 consists of 14 residues. Trimming removed 5 bases at V and 6 bases at J, with 14 bases between. The V gene's germline CDR1 is MNHEY and CDR2 SVGAGI. The CDR3: CASSKGTQGNIQYF. The CDR3 DNA reads as TGTGCCAGCAGTAAAGGGACACAGGGAAACATTCAGTACTTC.

This chain uses TRBV15 with TRBJ1-3; 8 nucleotides align to TRBD1. The CDR3 runs 18 residues. The junction had 14 bases not matched to a gene; V was cut back by 3 bases and J by 4 bases. Germline CDR1 and CDR2: LNHNV and YYDKDF (reference sequence). CDR3: CATSSKPFNRGYGNTIYF. The CDR3 nucleotides read TGTGCCACCAGCAGCAAGCCCTTTAACAGGGGGTACGGAAACACCATATATTTT.